This TCR beta chain was retrieved from a study of blood T cell repertoires in COVID-19. Those enrolled, adults aged roughly 18 to 90 years, came from roughly 22 US areas. The CDR3 loop spans 14 amino acids. Trimming took 0 bases from V and 7 from J, leaving 7 bases between them. Germline CDR1 and CDR2: SEHNR and FQNEAQ (reference sequence). Original analysis: Estimation of nucleated cell counts was performed using reference gene primer amplification. TCRdb keeps only in-frame clones here, not all; method: immunoSEQ multiplex PCR. Clonal size and the V and J genes are those of that table, whereas D and trimming came from the DNA. The profile shows approximately 250,000 clones, 88% of them singletons.

What was sequenced was PBMCs or T cells enriched from blood (not recorded which). The chain uses TRBV7-9 and TRBJ1-6; a possible D gene is TRBD1 (5 bases). The sequence was collected from a woman between 40 and 50 years old with acute COVID-19. CDR3 protein: CASSLAGGNSPLHF. The CDR3 DNA follows: TGTGCCAGCAGCTTAGCGGGGGGAAATTCACCCCTCCACTTT.